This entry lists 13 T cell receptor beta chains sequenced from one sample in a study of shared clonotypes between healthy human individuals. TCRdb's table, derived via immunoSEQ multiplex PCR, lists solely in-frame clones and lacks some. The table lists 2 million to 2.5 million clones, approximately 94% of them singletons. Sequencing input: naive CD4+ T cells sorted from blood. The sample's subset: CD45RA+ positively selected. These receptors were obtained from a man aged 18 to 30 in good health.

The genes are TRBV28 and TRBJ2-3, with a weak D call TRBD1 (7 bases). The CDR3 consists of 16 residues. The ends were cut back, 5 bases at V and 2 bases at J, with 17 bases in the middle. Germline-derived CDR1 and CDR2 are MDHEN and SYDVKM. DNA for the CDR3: TGTGCCAGCAGTAGTGGGGGGCAGGGGGACACAGATACGCAGTATTTT. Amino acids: CASSSGGQGDTDTQYF.

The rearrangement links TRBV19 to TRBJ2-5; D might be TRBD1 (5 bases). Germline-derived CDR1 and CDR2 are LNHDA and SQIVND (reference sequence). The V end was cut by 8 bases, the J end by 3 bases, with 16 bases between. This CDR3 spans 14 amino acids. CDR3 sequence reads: CASHGGAAKETQYF. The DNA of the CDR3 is TGTGCCAGTCATGGTGGGGCGGCGAAAGAGACCCAGTACTTC.

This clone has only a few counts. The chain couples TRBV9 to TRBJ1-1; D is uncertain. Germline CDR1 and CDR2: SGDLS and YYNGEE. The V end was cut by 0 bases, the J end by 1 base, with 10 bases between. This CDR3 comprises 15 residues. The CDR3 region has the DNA TGTGCCAGCAGCGTAGCTACGTGGGGGAACACTGAAGCTTTCTTT. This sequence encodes CASSVATWGNTEAFF.

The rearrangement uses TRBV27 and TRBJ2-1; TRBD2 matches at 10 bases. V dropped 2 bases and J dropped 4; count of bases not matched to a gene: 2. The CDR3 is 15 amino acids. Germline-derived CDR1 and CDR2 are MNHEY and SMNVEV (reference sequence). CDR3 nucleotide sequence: TGTGCCAGCAGTTTAAAGCGGGGGGGTTACAATGAGCAGTTCTTC. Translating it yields CASSLKRGGYNEQFF.

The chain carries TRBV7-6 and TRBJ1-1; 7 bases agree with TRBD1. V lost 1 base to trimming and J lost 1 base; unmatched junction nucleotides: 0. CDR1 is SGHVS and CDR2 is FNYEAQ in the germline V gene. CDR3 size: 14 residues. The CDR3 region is CASSLGTGNTEAFF. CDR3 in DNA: TGTGCCAGCAGCTTAGGGACAGGGAACACTGAAGCTTTCTTT.

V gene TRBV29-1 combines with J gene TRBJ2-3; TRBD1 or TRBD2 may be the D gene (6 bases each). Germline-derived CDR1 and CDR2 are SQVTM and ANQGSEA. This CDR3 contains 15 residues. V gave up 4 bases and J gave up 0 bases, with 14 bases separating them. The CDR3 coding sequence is TGCAGCGTTGTATGGGGGGCTGACAGCACAGATACGCAGTATTTT. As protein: CSVVWGADSTDTQYF.

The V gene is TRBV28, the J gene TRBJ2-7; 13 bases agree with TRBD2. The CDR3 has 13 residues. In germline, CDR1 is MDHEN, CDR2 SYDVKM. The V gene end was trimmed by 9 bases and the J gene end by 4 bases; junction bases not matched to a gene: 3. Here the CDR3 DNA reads TGTGCCAGTGGACTAGCGGGGGCGTACGAGCAGTACTTC. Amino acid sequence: CASGLAGAYEQYF.

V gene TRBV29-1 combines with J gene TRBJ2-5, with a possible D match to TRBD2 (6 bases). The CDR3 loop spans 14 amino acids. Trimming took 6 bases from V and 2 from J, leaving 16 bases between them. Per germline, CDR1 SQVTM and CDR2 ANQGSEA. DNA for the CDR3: TGCAGCGTCCTAAGGCGTCTAGCGCAAGAGACCCAGTACTTC. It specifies CSVLRRLAQETQYF.

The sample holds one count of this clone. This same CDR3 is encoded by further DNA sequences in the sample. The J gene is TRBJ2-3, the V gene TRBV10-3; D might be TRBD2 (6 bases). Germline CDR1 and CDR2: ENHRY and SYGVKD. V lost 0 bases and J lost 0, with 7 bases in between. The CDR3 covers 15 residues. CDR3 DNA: TGTGCCATCAGTGAGTCGAGCGGGAGCACAGATACGCAGTATTTT. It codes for CAISESSGSTDTQYF.

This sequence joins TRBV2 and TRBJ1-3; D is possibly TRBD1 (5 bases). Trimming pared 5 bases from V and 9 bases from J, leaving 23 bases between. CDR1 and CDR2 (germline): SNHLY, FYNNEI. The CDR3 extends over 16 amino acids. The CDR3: CASSQHLGTGGGTIYF. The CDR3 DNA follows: TGTGCCAGCAGTCAGCATCTAGGGACTGGTGGCGGCACCATATATTTT.

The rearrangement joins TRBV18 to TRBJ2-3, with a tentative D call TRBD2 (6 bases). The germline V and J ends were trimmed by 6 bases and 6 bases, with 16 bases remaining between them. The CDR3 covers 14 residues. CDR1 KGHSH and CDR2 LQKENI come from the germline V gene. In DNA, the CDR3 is TGTGCCAGCTCGATCGCGGGGCTCGGGGATACGCAGTATTTT. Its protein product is CASSIAGLGDTQYF. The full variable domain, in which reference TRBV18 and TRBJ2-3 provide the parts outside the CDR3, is NAGVMQNPRHLVRRRGQEARLRCSPMKGHSHVYWYRQLPEEGLKFMVYLQKENIIDESGMPKERFSAEFPKEGPSILRIQQVVRGDSAAYFCASSIAGLGDTQYFGPGTRLTVL.

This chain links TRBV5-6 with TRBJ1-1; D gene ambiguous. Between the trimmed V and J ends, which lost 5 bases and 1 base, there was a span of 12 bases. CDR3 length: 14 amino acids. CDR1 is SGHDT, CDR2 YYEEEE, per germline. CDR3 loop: CASSGSGGNTEAFF. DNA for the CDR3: TGTGCCAGCAGTGGGTCGGGAGGGAACACTGAAGCTTTCTTT.

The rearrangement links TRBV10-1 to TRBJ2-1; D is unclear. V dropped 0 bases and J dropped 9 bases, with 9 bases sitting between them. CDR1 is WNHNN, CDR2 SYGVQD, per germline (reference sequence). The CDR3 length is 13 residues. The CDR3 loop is CASSESPKLEQFF. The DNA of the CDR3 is TGCGCCAGCAGTGAGTCCCCTAAGCTTGAGCAGTTCTTC.